The rows below give T cell receptor beta chains drawn from one sample of a study of blood T cells in healthy people across ages. TCRdb itself ran the 5' RACE reads through MiXCR, one entry per CDR3 protein. The table records about 930,000 distinct CDR3 sequences, almost 30% of them present only once. These data were likewise used in another study, on T cells of mothers and their children.

The sequenced sample consisted of blood. All receptors derive from a woman between 35 and 50 years old in good health. The CDR3 runs from the conserved cysteine through the conserved F or W. The D gene is left open where the match is weak. The listing skips clone size in some rows; elsewhere it reads once, few, many or a size class.

j_call: TRBJ1-5; clone_size: few; d_call: TRBD1; v_call: TRBV7-9; cdr3_nt: TGTGCCAGCAGCTTAGCGGGGTCAGGGGGGTCAGCCCAGCATTTT; cdr3_aa: CASSLAGSGGSAQHF
j_call: TRBJ1-4; clone_size: -; d_call: -; v_call: TRBV5-1; cdr3_nt: TGCGCCAGCAGCATCCAAGGACAGCTTAATGAAAAACTGTTTTTT; cdr3_aa: CASSIQGQLNEKLFF
j_call: TRBJ2-1; clone_size: many; d_call: -; v_call: TRBV20-1; cdr3_nt: TGCAGTGCTAGTCAGTTTCCTCCAGGGAAATCCTACAATGAGCAGTTCTTC; cdr3_aa: CSASQFPPGKSYNEQFF
j_call: TRBJ2-6; clone_size: many; d_call: -; v_call: TRBV5-5; cdr3_nt: TGTGCCAGCAGCTCCAGGGCTGGGGCCAACGTCCTGACTTTC; cdr3_aa: CASSSRAGANVLTF
j_call: TRBJ2-5; clone_size: -; d_call: -; v_call: TRBV6-1; cdr3_nt: TGTGCCAGTAGTGGAACAGGGTTTGGAGAGACCCAGTACTTC; cdr3_aa: CASSGTGFGETQYF
j_call: TRBJ2-7; clone_size: many; d_call: TRBD1; v_call: TRBV29-1; cdr3_nt: TGCAGCGTTGGGCGACAGGGTTACGAGCAGTACTTC; cdr3_aa: CSVGRQGYEQYF
j_call: TRBJ1-4; clone_size: -; d_call: -; v_call: TRBV7-3; cdr3_nt: TGTGCCAAAAAGCTTAATGAAAAACTGTTTTTT; cdr3_aa: CAKKLNEKLFF
j_call: TRBJ2-6; clone_size: -; d_call: -; v_call: TRBV20-1; cdr3_nt: TGCAGTGCCCCGCCCCTTGGGGCCAACGTCCTGACTTTC; cdr3_aa: CSAPPLGANVLTF
j_call: TRBJ2-2; clone_size: -; d_call: -; v_call: TRBV19; cdr3_nt: TGTGCCACTACAAGGGGCGCGAACACCGGGGAGCTGTTTTTT; cdr3_aa: CATTRGANTGELFF
j_call: TRBJ2-4; clone_size: many; d_call: -; v_call: TRBV4-1; cdr3_nt: TGCGCCAGCAGCTTCCCGTCGGCCAAAAACATTCAGTACTTC; cdr3_aa: CASSFPSAKNIQYF
j_call: TRBJ1-5; clone_size: -; d_call: -; v_call: TRBV12-3/TRBV12-4; cdr3_nt: TGTGCCAGCTCACGAGGGGGGGGCGTAGATCAGCCCCAGCATTTT; cdr3_aa: CASSRGGGVDQPQHF
j_call: TRBJ2-1; clone_size: -; d_call: TRBD2; v_call: TRBV6-2/TRBV6-3; cdr3_nt: TGTGCCAGCAGTCCCATTGGCAGCGGGGGTAGTAATGAGCAGTTCTTC; cdr3_aa: CASSPIGSGGSNEQFF
j_call: TRBJ2-5; clone_size: -; d_call: -; v_call: TRBV27; cdr3_nt: TGTGCCAGCACAAGTCAACGGGGGTCACAAGAGACCCAGTACTTC; cdr3_aa: CASTSQRGSQETQYF
j_call: TRBJ1-6; clone_size: few; d_call: -; v_call: TRBV5-1; cdr3_nt: TGCGCCAGCAGCTTGGATGGGGGAGTTTCACCCCTCCACTTT; cdr3_aa: CASSLDGGVSPLHF
j_call: TRBJ2-1; clone_size: many; d_call: TRBD2; v_call: TRBV7-8; cdr3_nt: TGTGCCAGCAGCGCGGGGGGGACGACTCAGGATGAGCAGTTCTTC; cdr3_aa: CASSAGGTTQDEQFF
j_call: TRBJ2-3; clone_size: -; d_call: -; v_call: TRBV7-3; cdr3_nt: TGTGCCAGCAGCTCCTACCTCGAGACAGATACGCAGTATTTT; cdr3_aa: CASSSYLETDTQYF
j_call: TRBJ2-3; clone_size: -; d_call: TRBD2; v_call: TRBV6-5; cdr3_nt: TGTGCCAGCAGTTACGGGGGGGGACTCCCAGATACGCAGTATTTT; cdr3_aa: CASSYGGGLPDTQYF
j_call: TRBJ1-5; clone_size: -; d_call: -; v_call: TRBV29-1; cdr3_nt: TGCAGCGTTTCTGGAGCGGAGAATCAGCCCCAGCATTTT; cdr3_aa: CSVSGAENQPQHF
j_call: TRBJ2-3; clone_size: -; d_call: -; v_call: TRBV7-2; cdr3_nt: TGTGGCAGCAGCCGGAGGGGGACGGGCACAGATACGCAGTATTTT; cdr3_aa: CGSSRRGTGTDTQYF
j_call: TRBJ1-2; clone_size: many; d_call: TRBD1; v_call: TRBV11-2; cdr3_nt: TGTGCCAGCAGCTCGTTTAAGGGACAGGACTATGGCTACACCTTC; cdr3_aa: CASSSFKGQDYGYTF
j_call: TRBJ1-1; clone_size: few; d_call: TRBD1; v_call: TRBV7-8; cdr3_nt: TGTGCCAGCAGCTTAGTCACAGGGGACCACACTGAAGCTTTCTTT; cdr3_aa: CASSLVTGDHTEAFF
j_call: TRBJ2-7; clone_size: few; d_call: -; v_call: TRBV5-5; cdr3_nt: TGTGCCAGCAGCTTCCGCGGACAGTCCTACGAGCAGTACTTC; cdr3_aa: CASSFRGQSYEQYF
j_call: TRBJ1-4; clone_size: -; d_call: -; v_call: TRBV29-1; cdr3_nt: TGCAGCATTGAAGATAGGGGGAAACAGGCAGGGAAACTGTTTTTT; cdr3_aa: CSIEDRGKQAGKLFF
j_call: TRBJ2-5; clone_size: few; d_call: -; v_call: TRBV25-1; cdr3_nt: TGTGCCAGCAGTGAATATAGGGGGGGTGAGACCCAGTACTTC; cdr3_aa: CASSEYRGGETQYF
j_call: TRBJ1-5; clone_size: -; d_call: TRBD1; v_call: TRBV20-1; cdr3_nt: TGCAGTGCTAGAGATCCACAGGGGTCTCAGCCCCAGCATTTT; cdr3_aa: CSARDPQGSQPQHF
j_call: TRBJ2-5; clone_size: -; d_call: -; v_call: TRBV6-1; cdr3_nt: TGTGCCAGCAGTGAACGGACTGTCTATGAGCACTACTTC; cdr3_aa: CASSERTVYEHYF
j_call: TRBJ2-1; clone_size: -; d_call: TRBD2; v_call: TRBV11-1; cdr3_nt: TGTGCCAGCAGCCCCCGCCCCCTAGCGGGGCCATACAATGAGCAGTTCTTC; cdr3_aa: CASSPRPLAGPYNEQFF
j_call: TRBJ2-2; clone_size: -; d_call: TRBD2; v_call: TRBV4-1; cdr3_nt: TGCGCCAGCAGCCAAGACGTCACTAGCGGGGGGGTTGGGAACACCGGGGAGCTGTTTTTT; cdr3_aa: CASSQDVTSGGVGNTGELFF
j_call: TRBJ1-1; clone_size: many; d_call: -; v_call: TRBV21-1; cdr3_nt: TGTGCCAGCAGCGGGCCTAAGGGACGAAACACTGAAGCTTTCTTT; cdr3_aa: CASSGPKGRNTEAFF
j_call: TRBJ2-5; clone_size: -; d_call: -; v_call: TRBV29-1; cdr3_nt: TGCAGCGTTGAAACGCGGACCGCGTTGGATGAGCAGTACTTC; cdr3_aa: CSVETRTALDEQYF
j_call: TRBJ2-3; clone_size: few; d_call: -; v_call: TRBV6-5; cdr3_nt: TGTGCCAGCAGTTACTCGATCATGAGCACAGATACGCAGTATTTT; cdr3_aa: CASSYSIMSTDTQYF
j_call: TRBJ2-3; clone_size: -; d_call: -; v_call: TRBV20-1; cdr3_nt: TGCAGTGCTAGAGTTGGGCTAGGCGATAGAGATACGCAGTATTTT; cdr3_aa: CSARVGLGDRDTQYF
j_call: TRBJ2-7; clone_size: -; d_call: TRBD1; v_call: TRBV19; cdr3_nt: TGTGCCAGTAGCAACCGCTGGACAGGGTCCATTATATACAATGAGCAGTACTTC; cdr3_aa: CASSNRWTGSIIYNEQYF
j_call: TRBJ1-2; clone_size: -; d_call: TRBD1; v_call: TRBV9; cdr3_nt: TGTGCCAGCAGCTACGGGACAGTTCAAGGCTACACCTTC; cdr3_aa: CASSYGTVQGYTF
j_call: TRBJ2-5; clone_size: -; d_call: -; v_call: TRBV6-2/TRBV6-3; cdr3_nt: TGTGCCAGCAGGATTGGGCATCAAGAGACCCAGTACTTC; cdr3_aa: CASRIGHQETQYF
j_call: TRBJ2-5; clone_size: few; d_call: -; v_call: TRBV7-2; cdr3_nt: TGTGCCAGCAGCTTATCTACGGGGGCACAAGAGACCCAGTACTTC; cdr3_aa: CASSLSTGAQETQYF
j_call: TRBJ1-2; clone_size: -; d_call: -; v_call: TRBV29-1; cdr3_nt: TGCAGCGGACGAGAGGGCAGTGGGAACTATGGCTACACCTTC; cdr3_aa: CSGREGSGNYGYTF
j_call: TRBJ1-5; clone_size: -; d_call: -; v_call: TRBV3-1; cdr3_nt: TGTGCCAGCAGCCAAGATTGGGGGTATAGCAATCAGCCCCAGCATTTT; cdr3_aa: CASSQDWGYSNQPQHF
j_call: TRBJ1-5; clone_size: many; d_call: -; v_call: TRBV20-1; cdr3_nt: TGCAGTGCTAGAGATCGAGGGGGGGCCGGACAGCCCCAGCATTTT; cdr3_aa: CSARDRGGAGQPQHF
j_call: TRBJ1-3; clone_size: -; d_call: -; v_call: TRBV6-5; cdr3_nt: TGTGCCAGCAGTTACTCTGGAGGGTCTGGAAACACCATATATTTT; cdr3_aa: CASSYSGGSGNTIYF
j_call: TRBJ2-7; clone_size: -; d_call: TRBD1; v_call: TRBV5-6; cdr3_nt: TGTGCCAGCAGCTCCTTGGGACAGGGGCACTACGAGCAGTACTTC; cdr3_aa: CASSSLGQGHYEQYF